The text below deals with one TCR beta chain. Its target is not known. This sample was included in a study of T cells in Graves' hyperthyroidism and ophthalmopathy. Study as a whole: Before treatment of any kind, peripheral blood was taken at initial diagnosis. General study findings and limits: Most clonotypes expanded in the thyroid (above 0.001) were also present in blood.

This sample holds PBMCs from under 11 ml fresh peripheral blood. Germline V gene sequence: CDR1 MNHNS, CDR2 SASEGT. The CDR3 has 19 amino acids. The J segment lost 6 bases and the V segment lost 1 base, leaving 17 bases of the junction unmatched. RNA transcripts were the template for amplifying TCR beta CDR3 regions. The HTBI primer set drove a first-round RT-PCR of the TCR CDR3. TCRdb re-analysed the multiplex PCR reads in MiXCR, keeping a single row per CDR3 protein. Seen here are around 610,000 distinct CDR3 sequences, over 12% observed once, and the top ten hold around 4.1%. The sequenced sample was blood. This TCR came from a woman in her thirties or forties with Graves' ophthalmopathy. The chain joins TRBV6-1 to TRBJ2-5; 10 nucleotides match TRBD2. The CDR3, as DNA: TGTGCCAGCAGTGAAGTGGTTCCGGGGGCTAGCGGGAGTTGGAAGACCCAGTACTTC. It translates to CASSEVVPGASGSWKTQYF.